Sequencing of this T cell receptor beta chain was carried out in a study of blood T cell repertoires in COVID-19 (dated by TCRdb to the early 2020s). Turning to the overall study: Samples from collaborators originated in the United States, Italy and Spain and spanned both the acute and convalescent phases of COVID-19. A de-identified subject ID, COVID-19 status, age in years and sex were almost always included in the sample metadata. The dataset comprised deeply sampled blood TCRbeta repertoires from subjects exposed to, actively infected with, or recovered from COVID-19. Samples came from the ongoing ImmuneRACE study (first 160 participants) plus 1,254 subjects from 6 global collaborators. The repertoires were made available in a free public database intended to serve as a resource for research on the immune response to SARS-CoV-2. The material from the prospective study consisted of cDNA or gDNA derived from T cells, B-cell-depleted T cells, or PBMCs. Where available, HLA class I and class II types were obtained from metadata supplied by the sample provider rather than from assay-based typing.

Participants in the prospective study were enrolled through a virtual design, were aged roughly 18 to 100 years, and lived in approximately 24 United States geographic areas. In the prospective study, cohorts were assigned on the basis of participant-reported clinical history obtained from a screening survey and a study questionnaire. ImmuneRACE Cohort 3 recovered participants were defined by two consecutive negative NP/OP PCR tests, healthcare professional clearance, or symptom resolution. Each participant in the prospective study had whole blood, serum and a nasopharyngeal or oropharyngeal swab collected by mobile phlebotomists. Additional blood draws and questionnaires over an approximately 2-month period could optionally be provided by prospective study participants. Blood samples from the prospective study were shipped frozen or at room temperature prior to DNA extraction. Overall study outcomes, separate from this receptor: Clinical and demographic metadata were provided uncurated, with the amount varying by source and participant.

CDR3 length: 15 amino acids, cysteine to phenylalanine. Only the CDR3 portion is preserved as DNA: 45 bases, with reading frame beginning at the first base. V is pruned by 5 bases and J by 7 bases, leaving 8 bases of the junction without a gene match. The germline V gene (reference sequence) provides CDR1 LNHNV and CDR2 YYDKDF. TCRbeta CDR3 regions were amplified from genomic DNA using the immunoSEQ Assay, a bias-controlled multiplex PCR. Under the source paper's analysis protocol: Within the assay, amplification of reference gene primers was used to estimate how many nucleated cells each sample contained. Sequence reads were collapsed and filtered to measure the absolute abundance of every unique TCRbeta CDR3 rearrangement. For each sample, productive Simpson clonality was calculated by taking the square root of Simpson's diversity index across productive rearrangements. TCRdb limited this immuneACCESS table to in-frame rearrangements with V and J called. A share of clones is missing; checked studies link under half to unresolved V genes, and the rest is unexplained. The D gene and trimming were derived from the DNA, and the V and J assignments and clone size from that table. Across this sample there are about 200,000 clones, with 82% seen only once. The ten largest clones represent approximately 12% of the sample.

A note on this clone: Its antigen specificity is not known. No quality values exist for individual bases; no much larger clone is one base distant.

Rearrangement joined TRBV15 to TRBJ1-2, with 12 central nucleotides matching TRBD1. The TCR sequence derives from a man aged 40-55 years who had recovered from COVID-19. Sequencing was performed on PBMCs or T cells enriched from blood (not recorded which). In nucleotide form, the sequence is TGTGCCACCAGCGACCGGGACAGGGGGCGGGGTGGCTACACCTTC. Translated, this gives CATSDRDRGRGGYTF.